This passage covers 3 T cell receptor beta chains from one sample sequenced in a study of technical replicates of blood from a handful of donors. TCRdb keeps only in-frame clones here, not all; method: immunoSEQ multiplex PCR. The sample consists of tens of thousands of clones, around 90% of them appearing once. Sequences were obtained from T cells isolated from PBMCs. Every receptor here comes from a human donor in good health.

This chain joins TRBV5-1 and TRBJ1-1; D may be TRBD1 (5 bases). The germline V and J ends were trimmed by 0 bases and 8 bases, with 8 bases remaining between them. The CDR3 totals 12 residues. The V gene's germline CDR1 is SGHRS and CDR2 YFSETQ. CDR3 sequence: CASSLVQGEAFF. The CDR3 region has the DNA TGCGCCAGCAGCTTGGTCCAGGGCGAAGCTTTCTTT.

This clone was found a few times. This chain connects TRBV4-1 to TRBJ2-2, with 11 bases fitting TRBD2. The CDR3 spans 15 residues. J was trimmed by 7 bases and V by 3 bases; bases with no gene match: 4. Germline values: CDR1 MGHRA, CDR2 YSYEKL. In DNA form, the CDR3 reads TGCGCCAGCAGCCAGCTAGCGGGGGGTGGCGGGGAGCTGTTTTTT. Residues: CASSQLAGGGGELFF.

This chain links TRBV10-1 with TRBJ2-3; the D gene is possibly TRBD2 (5 bases). The CDR3 is 11 amino acids. Trimming stripped 5 bases from V and 6 bases from J, with 6 bases between. Germline-derived CDR1 and CDR2 are WNHNN and SYGVQD (reference sequence). CDR3 sequence reads: CASSPGDTQYF. CDR3 DNA sequence: TGCGCCAGCAGTCCGGGGGATACGCAGTATTTT.